These T cell receptor beta chains were read from a single sample in a study of identical twins. TCRdb ran MiXCR on the 5' RACE reads and lists one entry per CDR3 protein. The table has approximately 1.8 million distinct CDR3 sequences, more than 30% seen once. Material: cord blood. Receptors originate from a newborn girl in good health. Both conserved end residues are part of each CDR3. The D gene is left open where the match is weak. A clone size is listed for some rows: how often the clone was seen (once, few, many), or a class if it is expanded.

TRBJ1-5,TRBV28,TRBD1,NA,CASSPRDRYPSKDQPQHF,TGTGCCAGCAGTCCCCGGGACAGGTACCCTTCGAAGGATCAGCCCCAGCATTTT
TRBJ2-3,TRBV12-3/TRBV12-4,TRBD2,few,CASSIAGGSDTQYF,TGTGCCAGCAGTATAGCGGGGGGGTCAGATACGCAGTATTTT
TRBJ1-2,TRBV11-2,NA,NA,CASSLEAQSYGYPF,TGTGCCAGCAGCTTGGAGGCCCAGAGCTATGGCTACCCCTTC
TRBJ2-3,TRBV3-1,TRBD2,NA,CASKTSGRATDTQYF,TGTGCCAGCAAAACTAGCGGGAGGGCCACAGATACGCAGTATTTT
TRBJ2-3,TRBV5-4,TRBD2,NA,CASSLPELAGGDTQYF,TGTGCCAGCAGCTTACCGGAACTAGCGGGAGGAGATACGCAGTATTTT
TRBJ2-7,TRBV10-3,TRBD1,NA,CAISPNAGQGKEQYF,TGTGCCATCAGTCCAAACGCGGGACAGGGGAAAGAGCAGTACTTC
TRBJ2-5,TRBV5-6,TRBD2,once,CASSFFLPTSGRQETQYF,TGTGCCAGCAGCTTTTTTCTCCCCACTAGCGGGAGGCAAGAGACCCAGTACTTC
TRBJ2-5,TRBV7-9,NA,few,CASSIRLRGETQYF,TGTGCCAGCAGCATACGACTCAGGGGTGAGACCCAGTACTTC
TRBJ2-5,TRBV20-1,NA,NA,CSARVRLNQETQYF,TGCAGTGCTAGAGTGCGGCTTAACCAAGAGACCCAGTACTTC
TRBJ2-3,TRBV4-1,TRBD2,NA,CASSRDSGGPDTDTQYF,TGCGCCAGCAGCCGAGATAGCGGGGGACCAGACACAGATACGCAGTATTTT
TRBJ1-1,TRBV5-1,TRBD1,few,CASSVVAFRGLDTEAFF,TGCGCCAGCAGCGTGGTAGCTTTCAGGGGGTTGGACACTGAAGCTTTCTTT
TRBJ2-2,TRBV6-2/TRBV6-3,NA,NA,CASIGVNTGELFF,TGTGCCAGCATTGGGGTTAACACCGGGGAGCTGTTTTTT
TRBJ2-1,TRBV4-1,TRBD2,NA,CASSQARTSGYNEQFF,TGCGCCAGCAGCCAAGCTAGGACTAGCGGGTACAATGAGCAGTTCTTC
TRBJ2-1,TRBV10-3,TRBD2,few,CAISGTSGARNEQFF,TGTGCCATCAGTGGGACTAGCGGGGCTAGGAATGAGCAGTTCTTC
TRBJ1-6,TRBV6-1,NA,NA,CASSGGTGHNSPLHF,TGTGCCAGCAGCGGCGGTACAGGTCATAATTCACCCCTCCACTTT
TRBJ1-2,TRBV20-1,NA,NA,CSARDPGDGYTF,TGCAGTGCTAGAGATCCCGGGGATGGCTACACCTTC
TRBJ2-5,TRBV5-1,TRBD2,few,CASSPLAGWETQYF,TGCGCCAGCAGCCCCCTAGCGGGGTGGGAGACCCAGTACTTC
TRBJ1-5,TRBV20-1,NA,NA,CSALSGNSNQPQHF,TGCAGTGCCCTGTCAGGGAATAGCAATCAGCCCCAGCATTTT
TRBJ2-5,TRBV2,NA,many,CASSEHSQETQYF,TGTGCCAGCAGTGAGCACAGTCAAGAGACCCAGTACTTC
TRBJ2-5,TRBV6-6,NA,many,CASSYSMAGQETQYF,TGTGCCAGCAGTTACTCGATGGCAGGGCAAGAGACCCAGTACTTC
TRBJ1-6,TRBV4-2,TRBD1,NA,CASSRGTGNSYNSPLHF,TGTGCCAGCAGCCGGGGGACAGGTAACTCCTATAATTCACCCCTCCACTTT
TRBJ2-1,TRBV7-2,NA,many,CASSLVRGNEQFF,TGTGCCAGCAGCTTAGTTCGGGGGAATGAGCAGTTCTTC
TRBJ2-2,TRBV12-3/TRBV12-4,NA,NA,CASSLFVSNTGELFF,TGTGCCAGCAGTTTGTTCGTTTCGAACACCGGGGAGCTGTTTTTT
TRBJ2-5,TRBV5-1,NA,NA,CASYLDVGSRNEQYF,TGCGCCAGCTACTTAGATGTGGGGTCGCGCAATGAGCAGTACTTC
TRBJ2-7,TRBV9,NA,NA,CASSPRTKTYEQYF,TGTGCCAGCAGCCCCCGGACAAAAACCTACGAGCAGTACTTC
TRBJ1-4,TRBV18,NA,once,CTSSPLSGTNEKLFF,TGTACCAGCTCACCACTTTCGGGGACTAATGAAAAACTGTTTTTT
TRBJ1-5,TRBV7-9,NA,few,CASSFGFGHQPQHF,TGTGCCAGCAGCTTCGGTTTCGGCCATCAGCCCCAGCATTTT
TRBJ2-4,TRBV5-1,NA,few,CASRSGSHGPLAKNIQYF,TGCGCCAGCAGATCCGGGAGCCACGGGCCTCTAGCCAAAAACATTCAGTACTTC
TRBJ2-2,TRBV5-1,TRBD2,NA,CASSASPAGVQNGELFF,TGCGCCAGCAGCGCCTCCCCAGCGGGAGTCCAGAACGGGGAGCTGTTTTTT
TRBJ2-1,TRBV20-1,TRBD2,few,CSARGKGLAAEQFF,TGCAGTGCTAGAGGCAAAGGGCTAGCGGCCGAGCAGTTCTTC
TRBJ2-7,TRBV28,TRBD2,NA,CASSLYGTRSEQYF,TGTGCCAGCAGTTTATACGGGACTAGATCGGAGCAGTACTTC
TRBJ2-1,TRBV25-1,NA,once,CASSQQGGGTQFF,TGTGCCAGCTCACAACAGGGAGGCGGGACCCAGTTCTTC
TRBJ1-6,TRBV3-1,NA,NA,CASSQRRDNSPLHF,TGTGCCAGCAGCCAACGACGGGATAATTCACCCCTCCACTTT
TRBJ2-1,TRBV20-1,NA,once,CSAREWSDEQFF,TGCAGTGCTAGAGAGTGGAGTGATGAGCAGTTCTTC
TRBJ1-6,TRBV6-6,NA,few,CASSYSAGTSPLHF,TGTGCCAGCAGTTACTCAGCTGGGACTTCACCCCTCCACTTT
TRBJ2-7,TRBV5-1,TRBD1,NA,CASSSRDRADNEQYF,TGCGCCAGCAGCTCGCGAGACAGGGCCGATAACGAGCAGTACTTC
TRBJ1-2,TRBV20-1,TRBD1,few,CSARGDSLNYGYTF,TGCAGTGCTAGAGGGGACAGCCTAAACTATGGCTACACCTTC
TRBJ2-1,TRBV6-5,TRBD2,NA,CASSYVRGLAGGNEQFF,TGTGCCAGCAGTTACGTGCGGGGACTAGCGGGGGGCAATGAGCAGTTCTTC
TRBJ2-7,TRBV13,TRBD2,NA,CASSSGWSGRAGYF,TGTGCCAGCAGCTCCGGTTGGAGCGGGAGGGCCGGGTACTTC
TRBJ2-7,TRBV20-1,TRBD2,NA,CSAASGTSGYNEQYF,TGCAGTGCCGCTTCCGGGACTAGCGGTTACAATGAGCAGTACTTC
TRBJ2-7,TRBV5-1,NA,few,CASSPGGGIYEQYF,TGCGCCAGCTCACCCGGGGGCGGGATCTACGAGCAGTACTTC